This TCR beta chain stems from a study of cytomegalovirus exposure and HLA in healthy donors. Overall study results and limits: Cytomegalovirus association was assigned to about 150 TCR beta chains. Analysis performed later showed TCR beta chains linked to HLA being more clonally expanded than equally common others. In an earlier analysis, in some 500 donors, most V segments appeared productive either ~90% or ~30% of the time. In a later analysis, DRB1 alleles had the most associated TCRs; HLA-C alleles the fewest.

For this clone: Its antigen is still unknown.

Trimming removed 3 bases at V and 4 bases at J, with 9 bases between. The CDR3 sequence is 13 residues long. Germline CDR1 and CDR2: LGHNT and FRNRAP. The PCR used 60 Vbeta and 13 Jbeta primers. Clones were sequenced by immunoSEQ multiplex PCR, and TCRdb holds only the in-frame ones, with some missing. This table holds under 200,000 clones, roughly nine tenths found once. The chain carries TRBV12-5 and TRBJ2-5; the D gene is possibly TRBD2 (5 bases). Material for sequencing was PBMCs. The TCR was taken from a woman aged 25 to 39 in good health and CMV-seronegative. The CDR3 loop reads CASGLGLGETQYF. The CDR3 bases are TGTGCTAGTGGTTTAGGACTCGGAGAGACCCAGTACTTC.